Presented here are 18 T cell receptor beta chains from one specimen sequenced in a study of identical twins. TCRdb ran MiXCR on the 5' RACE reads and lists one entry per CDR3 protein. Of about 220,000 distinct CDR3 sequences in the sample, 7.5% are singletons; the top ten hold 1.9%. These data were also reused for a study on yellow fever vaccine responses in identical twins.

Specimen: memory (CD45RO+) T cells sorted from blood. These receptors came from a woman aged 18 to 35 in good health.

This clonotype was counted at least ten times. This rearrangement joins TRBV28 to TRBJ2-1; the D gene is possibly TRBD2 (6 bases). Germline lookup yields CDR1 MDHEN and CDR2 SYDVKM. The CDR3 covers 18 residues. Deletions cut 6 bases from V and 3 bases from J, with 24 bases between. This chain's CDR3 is CASRPGRLRSSFYNEQFF. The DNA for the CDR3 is TGTGCCAGCAGGCCAGGGAGGTTAAGGTCTAGCTTCTACAATGAGCAGTTCTTC.

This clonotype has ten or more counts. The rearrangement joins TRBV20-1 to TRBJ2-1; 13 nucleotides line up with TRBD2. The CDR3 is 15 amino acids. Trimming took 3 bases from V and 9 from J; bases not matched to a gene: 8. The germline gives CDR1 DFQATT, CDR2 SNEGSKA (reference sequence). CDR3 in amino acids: CSASSGTSGNFEQFF. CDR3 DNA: TGCAGTGCTAGTTCCGGGACTAGCGGGAATTTTGAGCAGTTCTTC.

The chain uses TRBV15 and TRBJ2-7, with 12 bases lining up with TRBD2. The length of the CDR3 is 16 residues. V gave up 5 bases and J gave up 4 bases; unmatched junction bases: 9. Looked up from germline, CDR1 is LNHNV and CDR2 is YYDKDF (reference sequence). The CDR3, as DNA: TGTGCCACCAGCCTTAACCTAGCGGGAGGGCCGTACGAGCAGTACTTC. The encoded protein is CATSLNLAGGPYEQYF. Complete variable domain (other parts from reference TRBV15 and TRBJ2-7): DAMVIQNPRYQVTQFGKPVTLSCSQTLNHNVMYWYQQKSSQAPKLLFHYYDKDFNNEADTPDNFQSRRPNTSFCFLDIRSPGLGDTAMYLCATSLNLAGGPYEQYFGPGTRLTVT.

CDR3 nucleotides: TGTGCCAGCAGTTCCCAGGGGACAGAAGAGACCCAGTACTTC. Encoded protein: CASSSQGTEETQYF. J is TRBJ2-5 and V is TRBV12-3 or TRBV12-4; TRBD1 agrees at 7 bases. The CDR3 consists of 14 residues. The junction had 5 bases not matched to a gene; V was cut back by 4 bases and J by 3 bases.

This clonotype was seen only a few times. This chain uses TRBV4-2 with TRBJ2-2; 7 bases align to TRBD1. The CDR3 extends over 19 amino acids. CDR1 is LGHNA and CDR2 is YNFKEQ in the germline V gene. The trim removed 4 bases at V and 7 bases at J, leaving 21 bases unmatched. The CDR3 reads CASSPAGSRPGQRVGELFF. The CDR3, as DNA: TGTGCCAGCAGCCCGGCTGGGTCCCGACCGGGACAGAGAGTCGGGGAGCTGTTTTTT.

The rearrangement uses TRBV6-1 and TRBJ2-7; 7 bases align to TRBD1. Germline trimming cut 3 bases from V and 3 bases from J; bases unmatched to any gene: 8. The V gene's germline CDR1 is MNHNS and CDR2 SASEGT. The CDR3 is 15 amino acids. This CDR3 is CASSELPGTVYEQYF. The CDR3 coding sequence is TGTGCCAGCAGTGAGCTCCCCGGGACAGTCTACGAGCAGTACTTC.

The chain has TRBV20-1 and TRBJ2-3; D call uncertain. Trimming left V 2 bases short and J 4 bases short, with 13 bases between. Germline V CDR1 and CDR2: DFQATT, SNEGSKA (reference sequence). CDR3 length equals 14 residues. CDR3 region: CSARSDLRSDTQYF. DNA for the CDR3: TGCAGTGCTAGATCGGACCTCAGGTCAGATACGCAGTATTTT.

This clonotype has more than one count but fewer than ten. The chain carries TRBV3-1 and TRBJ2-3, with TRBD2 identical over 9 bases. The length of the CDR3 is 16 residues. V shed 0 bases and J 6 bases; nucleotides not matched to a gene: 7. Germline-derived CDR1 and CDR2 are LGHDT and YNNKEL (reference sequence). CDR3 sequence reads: CASSQDSFAGGDTQYF. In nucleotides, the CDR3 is TGTGCCAGCAGCCAAGATTCATTTGCGGGGGGGGATACGCAGTATTTT.

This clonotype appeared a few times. The CDR3 DNA follows: TGTGCCAGCAGGACTAGCGGGAGGGGCCCAGATACGCAGTATTTT. Encoded protein: CASRTSGRGPDTQYF. This rearrangement joins TRBV28 to TRBJ2-3; 14 bases map to TRBD2. Germline CDR1 is MDHEN and CDR2 is SYDVKM. The CDR3 loop spans 15 amino acids. V shed 6 bases and J 4 bases; nucleotides not matched to a gene: 3.

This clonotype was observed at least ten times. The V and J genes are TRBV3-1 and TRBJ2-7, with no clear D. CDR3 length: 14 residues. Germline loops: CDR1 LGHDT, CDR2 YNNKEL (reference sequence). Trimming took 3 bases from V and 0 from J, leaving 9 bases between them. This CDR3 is CASSHTDNSYEQYF. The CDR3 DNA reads TGTGCCAGCAGCCATACCGACAACTCCTACGAGCAGTACTTC.

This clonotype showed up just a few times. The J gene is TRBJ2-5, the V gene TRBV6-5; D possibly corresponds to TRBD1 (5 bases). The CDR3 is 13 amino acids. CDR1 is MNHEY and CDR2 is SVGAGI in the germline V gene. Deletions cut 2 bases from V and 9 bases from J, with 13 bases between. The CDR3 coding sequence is TGTGCCAGCAGTTACGATACCCTCAGGGCCCAGTACTTC. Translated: CASSYDTLRAQYF.

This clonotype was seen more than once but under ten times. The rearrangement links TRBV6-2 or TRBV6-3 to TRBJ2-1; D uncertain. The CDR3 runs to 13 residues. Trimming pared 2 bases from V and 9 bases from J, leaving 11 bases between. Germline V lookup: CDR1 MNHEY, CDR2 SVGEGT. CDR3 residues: CASSYGDSSEQFF. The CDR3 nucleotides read TGTGCCAGCAGTTACGGAGATAGCTCTGAGCAGTTCTTC.

In DNA form, the CDR3 reads TGCAGTGCTGGACTAGCGGGGGGCCGCGAGCAGTACTTC. It encodes CSAGLAGGREQYF. The V gene is TRBV20-1, the J gene TRBJ2-7, with 14 bases matching TRBD2. The CDR3 has 13 residues. The V gene's germline CDR1 is DFQATT and CDR2 SNEGSKA (reference sequence). V shed 5 bases, J shed 6 bases, and the junction held 3 bases outside the gene matches.

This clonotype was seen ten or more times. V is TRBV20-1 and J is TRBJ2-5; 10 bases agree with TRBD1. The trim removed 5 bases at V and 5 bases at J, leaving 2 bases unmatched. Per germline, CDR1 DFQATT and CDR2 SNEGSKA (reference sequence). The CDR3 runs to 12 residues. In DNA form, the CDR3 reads TGCAGTGCTGGACAGGGGGATGAGACCCAGTACTTC. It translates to CSAGQGDETQYF.

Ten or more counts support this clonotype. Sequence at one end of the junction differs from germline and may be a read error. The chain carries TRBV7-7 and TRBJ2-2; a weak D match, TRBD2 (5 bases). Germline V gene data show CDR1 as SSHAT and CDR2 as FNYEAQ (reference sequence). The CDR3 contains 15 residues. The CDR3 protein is CASSPPAGYTGELFF. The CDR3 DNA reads TGTGCTAGCAGCCCCCCGGCGGGCTACACCGGGGAGCTGTTTTTT.

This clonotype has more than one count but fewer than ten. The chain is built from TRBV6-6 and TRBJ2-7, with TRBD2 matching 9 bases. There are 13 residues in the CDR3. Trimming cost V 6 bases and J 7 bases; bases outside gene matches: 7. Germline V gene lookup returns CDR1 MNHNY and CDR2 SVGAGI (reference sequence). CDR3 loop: CASSPGLAGEQYF. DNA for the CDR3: TGTGCCAGCAGCCCTGGGCTAGCGGGAGAGCAGTACTTC.

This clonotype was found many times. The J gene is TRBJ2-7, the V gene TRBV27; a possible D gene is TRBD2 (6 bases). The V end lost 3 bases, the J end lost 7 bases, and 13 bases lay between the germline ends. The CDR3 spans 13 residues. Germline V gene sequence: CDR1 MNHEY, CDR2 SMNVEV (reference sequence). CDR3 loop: CASSLGFGGEQYF. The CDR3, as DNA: TGTGCCAGCAGTTTGGGTTTTGGGGGGGAGCAGTACTTC.

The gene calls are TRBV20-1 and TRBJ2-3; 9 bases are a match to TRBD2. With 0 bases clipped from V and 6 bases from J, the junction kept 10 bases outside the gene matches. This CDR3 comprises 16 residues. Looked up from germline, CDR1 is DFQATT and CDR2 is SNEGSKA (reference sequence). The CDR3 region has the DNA TGCAGTGCTAGAGATGTGGCTAGCGGGGTACGGGATACGCAGTATTTT. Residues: CSARDVASGVRDTQYF.